The 30 T cell receptor beta chains in this list originate from one sample, sequenced in a study of tumor-infiltrating lymphocytes in primary liver carcinoma. Out of unsorted whole blood came the blood RNA, and germline DNA was extracted as well. A constant-region primer primed TCR beta cDNA synthesis from about 0.45 ug of total RNA. Researchers made the TCR beta libraries by running three nested multiplex PCR rounds with slightly modified ARM-PCR. Investigators reported that the first two PCR rounds, at about 9 cycles each, used TRBV1-TRBV30 forward primers with a C-beta reverse primer. A single record per CDR3 protein comes from TCRdb applying MiXCR to the multiplex PCR reads. Altogether 300,000 to 350,000 distinct CDR3 sequences are present, around three fifths being singletons, with the ten largest covering about a sixth. The sample taken for sequencing was peripheral blood. Receptors originate from a woman aged 30 to 39 with primary liver carcinoma and hepatitis B virus infection.

The sample holds many counts of this clonotype. The rearrangement joins TRBV10-2 to TRBJ2-2; the D gene is possibly TRBD1 (6 bases). From germline, CDR1 is WSHSY and CDR2 SAAADI. The V gene lost 5 bases and the J gene lost 1 base, with 11 bases spanning the gap. This CDR3 has 15 amino acids. The CDR3 reads CASSLQTGNTGELFF. CDR3 coding DNA: TGCGCCAGCAGTCTGCAGACAGGGAACACCGGGGAGCTGTTTTTT.

The V call is TRBV18, the J call TRBJ2-1, with D maybe TRBD1 (5 bases). CDR1 and CDR2 (germline): KGHSH, LQKENI. This CDR3 is built from 14 residues. The V gene lost 3 bases and the J gene lost 10 bases, with 16 bases spanning the gap. CDR3 protein: CASSPQQEYWEQFF. Here the CDR3 DNA reads TGTGCCAGCTCACCCCAACAGGAGTATTGGGAGCAGTTCTTC.

As regards this clonotype: One base away lies a much larger clone, so this may be a sequencing read error. The CDR3, as DNA: TGTACCAGCAGCTTCGAGGGGCCAGATACGCAGTATTTT. Translating gives CTSSFEGPDTQYF. The chain has TRBV5-4 and TRBJ2-3; D possibly uses TRBD1 or TRBD2 (5 bases each). The germline V gene has CDR1 SGHNT and CDR2 YYREEE (reference sequence). This CDR3 contains 13 residues.

With respect to this clonotype: At one end, the junction sequence differs from germline, possibly due to a read error. This chain uses TRBV11-3 with TRBJ2-3; D is uncertain. Germline V CDR1 and CDR2: SGHNT, YENEEA. The CDR3 is 15 residues long. The CDR3, as DNA: TGTGCCAGCAGTCCCAGCAGGAGATACACAGATATGCAGTATTTT. This sequence encodes CASSPSRRYTDMQYF.

With respect to this clonotype: Since the CDR3 does not end with the conserved phenylalanine or tryptophan, this likely comes from a read error. This chain connects TRBV12-3 or TRBV12-4 to TRBJ2-1, with 11 bases identical to TRBD2. The V gene end was trimmed by 3 bases and the J gene end by 10 bases; junction bases not matched to a gene: 11. The CDR3 has 16 residues. CDR3: CASSFPSGGLFGEQFS. CDR3 DNA sequence: TGTGCCAGCAGTTTTCCTAGCGGGGGGCTTTTTGGCGAGCAGTTCTCC.

On this clonotype itself: The germline gene is not matched at one end of the junction; a read error may be the cause. The V call is TRBV12-3 or TRBV12-4, the J call TRBJ1-2, with D unclear. The CDR3 extends over 11 amino acids. CDR3: CASRKTYGCTF. DNA of the CDR3: TGTGCCAGCCGTAAGACGTATGGCTGCACCTTC.

A remark on this clonotype: A much more abundant neighbour one base away suggests this may be a read error. The V gene is TRBV5-4, the J gene TRBJ2-1; 9 bases are shared with TRBD2. Germline assignment: CDR1 SGHNT and CDR2 YYREEE (reference sequence). The CDR3 is made up of 14 amino acids. CDR3 nucleotide sequence: TGTGCCAGCAGCTTGATAGGGCGGGAGGGCCCACAGTCCTTC. Protein product: CASSLIGREGPQSF.

The rearrangement uses TRBV28 and TRBJ2-7; D is undetermined. V lost 2 bases to trimming and J lost 1 base, with 6 bases between them. The CDR3 runs 13 residues. Germline CDR1 is MDHEN and CDR2 is SYDVKM. CDR3 bases: TGTGCCAGCAGTTTACCGTTTTCCTACGAGCAGTACTTC. This translates into CASSLPFSYEQYF.

This clonotype has only one observation. As the CDR3 is not closed by the conserved phenylalanine or tryptophan, this likely results from a read error. The chain carries TRBV28 and TRBJ2-3; 7 nucleotides align to TRBD1. V shed 6 bases and J 10 bases; nucleotides not matched to a gene: 7. This CDR3 has 12 residues. In germline, CDR1 is MDHEN, CDR2 SYDVKM. The CDR3 nucleotides read TGTGCCAGCAGGCGACCGGGACAGTCGCAGTATCTT. It codes for CASRRPGQSQYL.

Details on this clonotype: Sequence at one end of the junction differs from germline and may be a read error. The chain combines TRBV11-2 with TRBJ2-7; 7 bases match TRBD1. This CDR3 spans 13 amino acids. The germline gives CDR1 SGHAT, CDR2 FQNNGV. The CDR3 DNA reads as TGTGTCAGCAGCCAGAACAGGGGTCGAGAGCAGTACTTC. Protein sequence: CVSSQNRGREQYF.

On this clonotype: A much larger clone sits a single nucleotide away, making a read error possible. The chain combines TRBV7-9 with TRBJ2-6; 7 nucleotides agree with TRBD1. This CDR3 comprises 14 residues. V was pared by 8 bases and J by 8 bases, with 9 bases of the junction left unmatched. CDR1 is SEHNR, CDR2 FQNEAQ, per germline (reference sequence). CDR3 DNA sequence: TGTGCCAGCTGCCGACAGGGAATGACCAACGTCCTGACTTTC. Translated, it gives CASCRQGMTNVLTF.

The CDR3 DNA reads TGTGCCAGCAGCTTAGGTTCGCGGGAGCAGTACTTC. This sequence encodes CASSLGSREQYF. The V call is TRBV7-9, the J call TRBJ2-7, with unresolved D. CDR3 length: 12 amino acids. V was clipped by 1 base and J by 7 bases, with 8 bases between them. The germline V gene encodes CDR1 SEHNR and CDR2 FQNEAQ (reference sequence).

As concerns this clonotype: In this CDR3 the conserved last residue, phenylalanine or tryptophan, is missing, so a read error is likely. The chain is built from TRBV11-2 and TRBJ2-1; D uncertain. The germline CDR1 and CDR2 sequences are SGHAT and FQNNGV. The CDR3 length is 12 residues. CDR3 in amino acids: CASSLVGLEQFL. The CDR3 bases are TGTGCCAGCAGTTTAGTGGGCCTTGAGCAGTTCCTC.

Details on this clonotype: One junction end does not reproduce the germline sequence, and a read error may be involved. The V and J genes are TRBV12-5 and TRBJ2-1, with TRBD2 identical over 10 bases. In germline, CDR1 is LGHNT, CDR2 FRNRAP. There are 16 residues in the CDR3. Here the CDR3 DNA reads TGTGCTAATGGTTTGGGAGCGGGAGGGCCCTCGGATGAGCAGTTCTTC. This encodes CANGLGAGGPSDEQFF. Looking up the rest from reference TRBV12-5 and TRBJ2-1 gives the full variable domain: DARVTQTPRHKVTEMGQEVTMRCQPILGHNTVFWYRQTMMQGLELLAYFRNRAPLDDSGMPKDRFSAEMPDATLATLKIQPSEPRDSAVYFCANGLGAGGPSDEQFFGPGTRLTVL.

This clonotype was recorded a few times. J is TRBJ1-4 and V is TRBV12-3 or TRBV12-4, with 9 bases that match TRBD1. The ends lost 6 bases at V and 6 bases at J; junction bases unmatched: 8. This CDR3 has 15 residues. Here the CDR3 reads CASSPTDRGDEKLFF. CDR3 nucleotides: TGTGCCAGCAGCCCCACCGACAGGGGGGATGAAAAACTGTTTTTT.

With respect to this clonotype: The germline gene is not matched at one end of the junction; a read error may be the cause. V gene TRBV7-8 combines with J gene TRBJ2-3; D not resolved. The CDR3 loop spans 12 amino acids. CDR1 and CDR2 from the germline V gene are SGHVS and FQNEAQ. CDR3 nucleotides: TGTGCCAGCAGCTTTACAGCGCGTCCGCATTATTTT. This encodes CASSFTARPHYF.

There are a few counts of this clonotype. V usage is TRBV4-3 and J usage is TRBJ2-3; tentatively, D is TRBD2 (6 bases). V was cut by 0 bases and J by 1 base, with 17 bases left in between. The CDR3 is 18 amino acids. Germline-derived CDR1 and CDR2 are LGHNA and YSLEER. The CDR3 loop is CASSQDLSGGEGTDTQYF. The CDR3 DNA sequence: TGCGCCAGCAGCCAAGATCTTTCCGGGGGAGAGGGCACAGATACGCAGTATTTT.

The chain is built from TRBV7-9 and TRBJ2-3; no clear D gene. This CDR3 has 16 residues. V dropped 5 bases and J dropped 0 bases, with 15 bases sitting between them. The germline V gene encodes CDR1 SEHNR and CDR2 FQNEAQ (reference sequence). The CDR3 bases are TGTGCCAGCAGCGCGGTGTTCGCGGCTAGCACAGATACGCAGTATTTT. This gives the protein CASSAVFAASTDTQYF.

This clonotype was seen many times. At one end, the junction sequence differs from germline, possibly due to a read error. V and J are TRBV12-3 or TRBV12-4 and TRBJ1-1; possible D gene TRBD1, 5 bases. The CDR3 is made up of 14 amino acids. The CDR3 loop reads CASSLAQGNTEAFF. The CDR3 nucleotides read TGCGCCAGCAGCTTGGCCCAGGGGAACACTGAAGCTTTCTTT.

Worth noting for this clonotype: A much more abundant neighbour one base away suggests this may be a read error. The chain uses TRBV30 and TRBJ2-1; D unresolved. Germline values: CDR1 GTSNPN, CDR2 SVGIG (reference sequence). V lost 5 bases to trimming and J lost 8 bases, with 13 bases between them. This CDR3 has 12 residues. The CDR3 here is CAWCFGQDEQFF. The DNA for the CDR3 is TGTGCCTGGTGTTTCGGTCAAGATGAGCAGTTCTTC.

A remark on this clonotype: A much larger clone differs from this one at a single base, so this may be a read error. The chain employs TRBV6-1 and TRBJ2-1; D is possibly TRBD1 (6 bases). Germline-derived CDR1 and CDR2 are MNHNS and SASEGT. This CDR3 has 14 residues. The CDR3 DNA reads as TGTGCCAGCAGTGAAAATGGACAGTACAATGAGCAGCTCTTC. Encoded protein: CASSENGQYNEQLF.

Turning to this clonotype: A read error may be the cause here, since a much bigger clone is one base away. The CDR3 DNA reads as TGTGCCAGCAGCCCAAATCCGGGACAGAACACTGAAGCTTTCTTT. Protein product: CASSPNPGQNTEAFF. The chain carries TRBV12-3 or TRBV12-4 and TRBJ1-1; a weak D match, TRBD1 (6 bases). Trimming shortened V by 6 bases and J by 1 base, and 15 bases separated the two germline ends. CDR3 size: 15 residues.

Concerning this clonotype itself: A read error may produce the germline difference seen at one junction end. The chain couples TRBV29-1 to TRBJ2-1; D not certain. CDR1 is SQVTM, CDR2 ANQGSEA, per germline. The CDR3 runs to 13 residues. CDR3 DNA: TGCAGCGCCCGACCTCCTCTGAGGAGTGAGCATTTCTTC. The encoded protein is CSARPPLRSEHFF.

With respect to this clonotype: The junction does not match germline at one end; this may be a read error. CDR3 DNA sequence: TGTACCAGCAAGGACCGTAGCACAGATACGCAGTATTTT. Protein product: CTSKDRSTDTQYF. The rearrangement uses TRBV6-1 and TRBJ2-3; D is unresolved. In germline, CDR1 is MNHNS, CDR2 SASEGT. This CDR3 has 13 amino acids.

The J gene is TRBJ2-1, the V gene TRBV6-6; D uncertain. This CDR3 is built from 10 residues. The germline V gene encodes CDR1 MNHNY and CDR2 SVGAGI (reference sequence). V dropped 6 bases and J dropped 5 bases, with 2 bases sitting between them. CDR3 coding DNA: TGTGCCAGCAGACACAATGAGCAGTTCTTC. Protein: CASRHNEQFF.

As concerns this clonotype: This may come from a read error, since a much larger clone is one base off. As the CDR3 is not closed by the conserved phenylalanine or tryptophan, this likely results from a read error. The genes are TRBV12-3 or TRBV12-4 and TRBJ2-1; 9 nucleotides align to TRBD2. This CDR3 region has 16 residues. J gave up 2 bases and V 1 base, and 3 bases lay outside the gene matches. CDR3 bases: TGTGCCAGCAGTTTAGTTAGCGGGAGTCCCTACAATGAGCAGTTCCTC. It specifies CASSLVSGSPYNEQFL.

The chain links TRBV7-9 to TRBJ1-5; D might be TRBD1 (6 bases). The ends were cut back, 4 bases at V and 3 bases at J, with 10 bases in the middle. The CDR3 has 14 amino acids. Per germline, CDR1 SEHNR and CDR2 FQNEAQ (reference sequence). In DNA, the CDR3 is TGTGCCAGCAGCTCGGGGGACAACAATCAGCCCCAGCATTTT. Its protein product is CASSSGDNNQPQHF.

Comments on this clonotype: This CDR3 is missing its conserved last phenylalanine or tryptophan, likely due to a read error. The chain couples TRBV10-3 to TRBJ2-5; 7 bases are shared with TRBD2. The CDR3 has 13 amino acids. The V segment lost 3 bases and the J segment 4 bases; nucleotides outside the gene matches: 2. Germline CDR1 reads ENHRY; CDR2 reads SYGVKD. CDR3 coding DNA: TGTGCCATCAGTGATTCTAGCGGAGAGACCCAGTACTTA. This translates into CAISDSSGETQYL.

Remarks on this clonotype: Sequence at one end of the junction differs from germline and may be a read error. The gene calls are TRBV12-3 or TRBV12-4 and TRBJ2-5, with D unclear. The CDR3 consists of 13 residues. The CDR3 DNA is TGTGCCAGCAGTTGGTGGAAGAAAGAGATCCAGTACTTC. It translates to CASSWWKKEIQYF.

The gene calls are TRBV6-1 and TRBJ2-5; D remains unclear. This CDR3 has 13 residues. Trimming stripped 4 bases from V and 4 bases from J, with 10 bases between. The V gene's germline CDR1 is MNHNS and CDR2 SASEGT. CDR3 sequence: CASSGLSRETQYF. The CDR3 nucleotides read TGTGCCAGCAGTGGTCTTAGCCGAGAGACCCAGTACTTC.